Listed here are 30 T cell receptor beta chains from one sample, sequenced in a study of blood T cell repertoires in COVID-19. Measured with immunoSEQ multiplex PCR; TCRdb has only the in-frame clones, and not every one. The sample has about 140,000 clones; roughly nine tenths are singletons. Sequencing used peripheral blood. The receptors come from a human donor with COVID-19, enrolled during active disease. The donor label of this sample is uncertain.

The chain recombines TRBV18 with TRBJ2-7; possibly TRBD2 for D (6 bases). CDR3 size: 15 residues. The V gene lost 4 bases and the J gene lost 3 bases, with 16 bases spanning the gap. Germline-derived CDR1 and CDR2 are KGHSH and LQKENI. CDR3 sequence reads: CASSLGTSRYYEQYF. The CDR3 DNA follows: TGTGCCAGCTCACTGGGGACTTCGCGTTACTACGAGCAGTACTTC.

J is TRBJ1-3 and V is TRBV3-1 (or the pseudogene TRBV3-2), with TRBD1 as a possible D gene (5 bases). In germline, CDR1 is LGHDT, CDR2 YNNKEL (reference sequence). Trimming pared 1 base from V and 0 bases from J, leaving 10 bases between. The CDR3 consists of 16 residues. Here the CDR3 DNA reads TGTGCCAGCAGCCAAGGGGGCGCCTACTCTGGAAACACCATATATTTT. Amino acid sequence: CASSQGGAYSGNTIYF.

This clone was counted once. This rearrangement joins TRBV2 to TRBJ2-1; D remains unclear. Germline V CDR1 and CDR2: SNHLY, FYNNEI. V lost 7 bases and J lost 0, with 10 bases in between. The CDR3 length is 14 residues. The CDR3 DNA follows: TGTGCCAGCACTCGCCGCAGCTCCTACAATGAGCAGTTCTTC. As protein: CASTRRSSYNEQFF. Full variable domain (rest looked up from reference TRBV2 and TRBJ2-1): EPEVTQTPSHQVTQMGQEVILRCVPISNHLYFYWYRQILGQKVEFLVSFYNNEISEKSEIFDDQFSVERPDGSNFTLKIRSTKLEDSAMYFCASTRRSSYNEQFFGPGTRLTVL.

The chain links TRBV5-1 to TRBJ2-3, with TRBD1 matching 8 bases. The CDR3 contains 14 residues. Germline V gene data show CDR1 as SGHRS and CDR2 as YFSETQ. V was clipped by 2 bases and J by 5 bases; unmatched bases: 4. CDR3 protein: CASSFGQGQDTQYF. The CDR3 DNA reads as TGCGCCAGCAGCTTCGGACAGGGCCAAGATACGCAGTATTTT.

This chain links TRBV5-1 with TRBJ2-7; possible D gene TRBD1, 6 bases. CDR1 SGHRS and CDR2 YFSETQ come from the germline V gene. V lost 2 bases and J 4 bases, leaving 7 bases between the germline ends. The CDR3 consists of 12 residues. DNA of the CDR3: TGCGCCAGCAGCTTCCAGGGGTACGAGCAGTACTTC. This encodes CASSFQGYEQYF.

A word on this clone: Other DNA sequences from this sample encode an identical CDR3 as well. The chain is built from TRBV7-9 and TRBJ2-3; the match to TRBD2 covers 11 bases. There are 14 residues in the CDR3. Per germline, CDR1 SEHNR and CDR2 FQNEAQ (reference sequence). The V segment lost 4 bases and the J segment 5 bases; nucleotides outside the gene matches: 2. The CDR3 sequence is CASSSGLAGDTQYF. For the CDR3, the DNA is TGTGCCAGCAGCTCCGGACTAGCGGGAGATACGCAGTATTTT.

As regards this clone: Different DNA sequences within this sample yield the same CDR3. This rearrangement joins TRBV10-2 to TRBJ2-3; a weak D match, TRBD1 (6 bases). The V end was cut by 6 bases, the J end by 0 bases, with 10 bases between. CDR1 and CDR2 (germline): WSHSY, SAAADI. The CDR3 loop spans 14 amino acids. The CDR3 sequence: CASRPGTSTDTQYF. CDR3 DNA: TGCGCCAGCAGACCCGGGACAAGCACAGATACGCAGTATTTT.

Comment on this clone: Within the sample, other DNA sequences also encode this same CDR3. The chain links TRBV6-5 to TRBJ1-3; no definite D call. Trimming cost V 2 bases and J 0 bases, with 5 bases left between them. From germline, CDR1 is MNHEY and CDR2 SVGAGI. This CDR3 is 14 amino acids long. CDR3 loop: CASSYAGSGNTIYF. The CDR3 DNA reads as TGTGCCAGCAGTTACGCAGGCTCTGGAAACACCATATATTTT.

V gene TRBV5-6 combines with J gene TRBJ1-5; the match to TRBD1 covers 9 bases. Losses at the gene ends were 4 bases for V and 2 bases for J; bases not matched to a gene: 7. This CDR3 spans 16 amino acids. Germline CDR1 SGHDT, CDR2 YYEEEE. CDR3 region: CASSRGTGGGNQPQHF. As DNA, the CDR3 is TGTGCCAGCAGCCGGGGAACAGGGGGCGGCAATCAGCCCCAGCATTTT.

The chain carries TRBV6-2 or TRBV6-3 and TRBJ2-7, with TRBD1 as a possible D gene (5 bases). CDR1 is MNHEY and CDR2 is SVGEGT in the germline V gene. The length of the CDR3 is 12 residues. V was clipped by 6 bases and J by 2 bases, with 8 bases between them. CDR3 loop: CASSHRTYEQYF. The CDR3 DNA sequence: TGTGCCAGCAGCCACAGGACCTACGAGCAGTACTTC.

The J gene is TRBJ2-3, the V gene TRBV5-1, with D perhaps TRBD1 (5 bases). In germline, CDR1 is SGHRS, CDR2 YFSETQ. V was shortened by 4 bases and J by 2 bases, with 14 bases between the two germline ends. The CDR3 sequence is 15 residues long. CDR3 residues: CASSPSRTSTDTQYF. The DNA of the CDR3 is TGCGCCAGCAGCCCGTCAAGGACATCCACAGATACGCAGTATTTT. Drawing the rest from reference TRBV5-1 and TRBJ2-3, the complete variable domain is KAGVTQTPRYLIKTRGQQVTLSCSPISGHRSVSWYQQTPGQGLQFLFEYFSETQRNKGNFPGRFSGRQFSNSRSEMNVSTLELGDSALYLCASSPSRTSTDTQYFGPGTRLTVL.

This chain connects TRBV5-1 to TRBJ1-1; TRBD1 agrees at 8 bases. CDR3 length: 14 residues. Per germline, CDR1 SGHRS and CDR2 YFSETQ. V gave up 4 bases and J gave up 9 bases; unmatched junction bases: 11. The CDR3 region has the DNA TGCGCCAGCAGCCTCAGGGGGCTGCCAAACCAAGCTTTCTTT. This sequence encodes CASSLRGLPNQAFF.

The chain joins TRBV28 to TRBJ1-2; maybe TRBD1 (5 bases). Per germline, CDR1 MDHEN and CDR2 SYDVKM. This CDR3 spans 12 amino acids. V lost 3 bases to trimming and J lost 5 bases, with 7 bases between them. In DNA, the CDR3 is TGTGCCAGCAGTTTCCAGGGATATGGCTACACCTTC. Residues: CASSFQGYGYTF.

This rearrangement joins TRBV6-5 to TRBJ2-5; 8 bases match TRBD1. CDR1 MNHEY and CDR2 SVGAGI come from the germline V gene. This CDR3 contains 13 residues. V lost 5 bases, J lost 5 bases, and 4 bases stayed unmatched. CDR3: CASSQRQGETQYF. In nucleotides, the CDR3 is TGTGCCAGCAGTCAACGACAGGGGGAGACCCAGTACTTC.

This chain uses TRBV28 with TRBJ1-3; 10 bases fit TRBD1. The length of the CDR3 is 15 residues. Germline V gives CDR1 MDHEN, CDR2 SYDVKM. Trimming removed 7 bases from V and 4 bases from J; junction bases left unmatched: 7. The CDR3 sequence is CASNSGTGVGNTIYF. The CDR3 DNA follows: TGTGCCAGCAACTCCGGGACAGGGGTAGGAAACACCATATATTTT.

The chain combines TRBV3-1 (or the pseudogene TRBV3-2) with TRBJ1-1, with a weak D call TRBD1 (5 bases). The germline CDR1 and CDR2 sequences are LGHDT and YNNKEL (reference sequence). V lost 1 base and J 3 bases, leaving 15 bases between the germline ends. This CDR3 comprises 16 residues. The CDR3 DNA reads as TGTGCCAGCAGCCAAGCGGGCCAGGGCCTATACACTGAAGCTTTCTTT. Protein sequence: CASSQAGQGLYTEAFF.

This clone was counted a single time. The V and J genes are TRBV5-1 and TRBJ1-4; unclear D gene. The CDR3 spans 14 residues. V was cut by 4 bases and J by 0 bases, with 7 bases left in between. The germline V gene encodes CDR1 SGHRS and CDR2 YFSETQ. CDR3 nucleotides: TGCGCCAGCAGCCTGCGGGCAACTAATGAAAAACTGTTTTTT. This translates into CASSLRATNEKLFF.

This rearrangement joins TRBV5-1 to TRBJ2-3; tentatively, D is TRBD1 (7 bases). The length of the CDR3 is 15 residues. Trimming removed 1 base at V and 3 bases at J, with 12 bases between. Per the germline V gene, CDR1 is SGHRS and CDR2 is YFSETQ. The CDR3 DNA reads as TGCGCCAGCAGCTTGCAGCAGGGGGGAACAGATACGCAGTATTTT. Translation: CASSLQQGGTDTQYF.

The chain uses TRBV11-3 and TRBJ2-3, with 8 bases aligning to TRBD2. The CDR3 is made up of 16 amino acids. CDR1 is SGHNT, CDR2 YENEEA, per germline. J was trimmed by 6 bases and V by 3 bases; bases with no gene match: 11. The CDR3 reads CASSFRPAGVSDTQYF. CDR3 nucleotides: TGTGCCAGCAGCTTTCGGCCAGCGGGAGTGTCGGATACGCAGTATTTT.

This clone showed up just once. The DNA of the CDR3 is TGTGCCAGCAGCAACACCCCAGGGGCGGGCTATGGCTACACCTTC. Its translation: CASSNTPGAGYGYTF. This chain links TRBV6-4 with TRBJ1-2; weak D call: TRBD1 (6 bases). The germline V gene has CDR1 MRHNA and CDR2 SNTAGT. Between the trimmed V and J ends, which lost 6 bases and 4 bases, there was a span of 18 bases. There are 15 residues in the CDR3.

This chain uses TRBV5-1 with TRBJ1-1, with D perhaps matching TRBD1 (6 bases). Looked up from germline, CDR1 is SGHRS and CDR2 is YFSETQ. There are 15 residues in the CDR3. Trimming took 1 base from V and 9 from J, leaving 19 bases between them. For the CDR3, the DNA is TGCGCCAGCAGCTTGTCGGCGGGTACAGGGTTGAAAGCTTTCTTT. Translated: CASSLSAGTGLKAFF.

The chain uses TRBV11-3 and TRBJ2-2, with 7 bases lining up with TRBD2. CDR3 size: 14 residues. With 3 bases clipped from V and 7 bases from J, the junction kept 5 bases outside the gene matches. Germline values: CDR1 SGHNT, CDR2 YENEEA. CDR3 sequence: CASSLTGGLGELFF. CDR3 coding DNA: TGTGCCAGCAGCTTGACGGGAGGTCTCGGGGAGCTGTTTTTT.

The chain has TRBV5-6 and TRBJ1-2, with D maybe TRBD1 (5 bases). The CDR3 is 13 residues long. V gave up 3 bases and J gave up 4 bases, with 10 bases separating them. Germline values: CDR1 SGHDT, CDR2 YYEEEE. The CDR3 sequence is CASSSKGIYGYTF. The CDR3 DNA reads TGTGCCAGCAGCTCTAAGGGGATCTATGGCTACACCTTC. Full variable domain (missing parts from reference TRBV5-6 and TRBJ1-2): DAGVTQSPTHLIKTRGQQVTLRCSPKSGHDTVSWYQQALGQGPQFIFQYYEEEERQRGNFPDRFSGHQFPNYSSELNVNALLLGDSALYLCASSSKGIYGYTFGSGTRLTVV.

V usage is TRBV19 and J usage is TRBJ1-1, with a tentative D call TRBD1 (6 bases). The CDR3 is 15 amino acids. Trimming cost V 5 bases and J 2 bases, with 15 bases left between them. Germline CDR1 is LNHDA and CDR2 is SQIVND (reference sequence). The DNA for the CDR3 is TGTGCCAGTAGTCTCGGCGGGGGGGGCAACACTGAAGCTTTCTTT. It yields the protein CASSLGGGGNTEAFF.

For the CDR3, the DNA is TGTGCCAGCAGCCCAGACCGGGGTATCCCCTACTTC. Translated, it gives CASSPDRGIPYF. J is TRBJ2-7 and V is TRBV3-1 (or the pseudogene TRBV3-2); maybe TRBD2 (5 bases). The CDR3 spans 12 residues. The germline V gene has CDR1 LGHDT and CDR2 YNNKEL (reference sequence). V was clipped by 4 bases and J by 13 bases, with 17 bases between them.

This chain connects TRBV30 to TRBJ1-1; no reliable D call. Germline values: CDR1 GTSNPN, CDR2 SVGIG (reference sequence). Trimming stripped 4 bases from V and 8 bases from J, with 20 bases between. The CDR3 runs 14 residues. The CDR3 reads CAWTLGSEASEAFF. DNA for the CDR3: TGTGCCTGGACCCTGGGCTCGGAAGCCAGCGAAGCTTTCTTT.

The chain joins TRBV19 to TRBJ1-2, with TRBD1 matching 8 bases. The junction had 7 bases not matched to a gene; V was cut back by 6 bases and J by 4 bases. This CDR3 region has 14 residues. Looked up from germline, CDR1 is LNHDA and CDR2 is SQIVND (reference sequence). CDR3 DNA: TGTGCCAGTAGGACTCCGGACAGGGCCTATGGCTACACCTTC. Its protein product is CASRTPDRAYGYTF.

This chain uses TRBV4-1 with TRBJ1-6; no clear D. Germline CDR1 and CDR2: MGHRA and YSYEKL. CDR3 length: 16 residues. Trimming removed 3 bases from V and 7 bases from J, with 16 bases in between. The CDR3 loop reads CASSHARGGRNSPLHF. DNA for the CDR3: TGCGCCAGCAGCCATGCAAGAGGTGGGAGGAATTCACCCCTCCACTTT.

This clone appeared a single time. The rearrangement joins TRBV2 to TRBJ2-1; 7 bases match TRBD1. Unmatched junction bases numbered 10, after V lost 5 bases and J lost 9 bases. Germline-derived CDR1 and CDR2 are SNHLY and FYNNEI. CDR3 length equals 14 residues. The CDR3 nucleotides are TGTGCCAGCAGTTTTACTCCCGGGACAGCTGAGCAGTTCTTC. This translates into CASSFTPGTAEQFF.

The chain uses TRBV2 and TRBJ2-3, with TRBD2 matching 10 bases. CDR1 SNHLY and CDR2 FYNNEI come from the germline V gene. The CDR3 runs 14 residues. The V and J ends lost 8 bases and 3 bases, in that order; junction bases with no gene match: 5. CDR3 sequence (DNA): TGTGCCAGCCGTATACTAGCGGGGACAGATACGCAGTATTTT. Translating gives CASRILAGTDTQYF.